The clone carrying this T cell receptor beta chain was picked up many times. Its antigen is still unknown. This specimen comes from a study of regulatory T cells in long-lasting Graves disease. Study outcomes and limitations: When disease was persistent, TRBV28, TRBJ1-2 and TRBJ2-5 were the favored segments. Whereas new patients shared about 980 public clonotypes, persistent patients shared more, at 2,500 to 3,500.

The sample's time point: newly diagnosed GD, antithyroid drugs for less than 3 months. From PBMCs, RNA was extracted and then used to make the TCR library. The CDR3 has 16 amino acids. Germline trimming cut 6 bases from V and 4 bases from J; bases unmatched to any gene: 8. Construction of the TCR beta libraries employed iRepertoire HTBI primers in conjunction with Arm-PCR of CDR3 regions. TCRdb analysed the multiplex PCR reads with MiXCR anew, one entry per CDR3 protein. This sample has some 320,000 distinct CDR3 sequences; over 15% occur once, and the top ten carry about 39%. The receptor was derived from a female donor with Graves disease. The specimen was peripheral blood mononuclear cells (PBMCs), collected at new diagnosis, from a patient treated with antithyroid drugs. V and J are TRBV12-3 or TRBV12-4 and TRBJ2-1; 11 bases fit TRBD2. The CDR3 reads CASSPRTSGRYNEQFF. The DNA for the CDR3 is TGTGCCAGCAGCCCGAGGACTAGCGGGCGATACAATGAGCAGTTCTTC.